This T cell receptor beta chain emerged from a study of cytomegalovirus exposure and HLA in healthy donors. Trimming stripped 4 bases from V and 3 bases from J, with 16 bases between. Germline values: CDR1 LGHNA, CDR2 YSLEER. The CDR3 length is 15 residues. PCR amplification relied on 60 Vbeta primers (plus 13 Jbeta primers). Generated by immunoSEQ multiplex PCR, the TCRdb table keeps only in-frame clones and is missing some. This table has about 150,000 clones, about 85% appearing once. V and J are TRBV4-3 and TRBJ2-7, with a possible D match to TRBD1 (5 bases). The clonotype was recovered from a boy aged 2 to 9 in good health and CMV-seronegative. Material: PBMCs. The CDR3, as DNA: TGCGCCAGCAGCCTGGCTCTAGACAGACGCTACGAGCAGTACTTC. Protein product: CASSLALDRRYEQYF.